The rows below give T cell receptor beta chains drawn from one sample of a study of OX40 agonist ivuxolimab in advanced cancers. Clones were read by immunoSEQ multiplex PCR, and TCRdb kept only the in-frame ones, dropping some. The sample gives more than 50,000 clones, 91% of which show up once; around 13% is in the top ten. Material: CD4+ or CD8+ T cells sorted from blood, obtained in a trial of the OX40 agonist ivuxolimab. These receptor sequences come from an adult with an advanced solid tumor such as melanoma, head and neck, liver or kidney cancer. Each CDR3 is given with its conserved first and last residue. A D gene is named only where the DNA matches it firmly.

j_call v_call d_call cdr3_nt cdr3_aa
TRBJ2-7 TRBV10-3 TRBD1 TGTGCCATCAGTAGGGGGCGCGGCTCCTACGAGCAGTACTTC CAISRGRGSYEQYF
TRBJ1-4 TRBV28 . TGTGCCAGCAGTCCGATGGGAGGGGGGTTTACTAATGAAAAACTGTTTTTT CASSPMGGGFTNEKLFF
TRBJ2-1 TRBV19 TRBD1 TGTGCCAGTTCCGGGACAGGGGGTGCCTGGCGGAGCTCCTACAATGAGCAGTTCTTC CASSGTGGAWRSSYNEQFF
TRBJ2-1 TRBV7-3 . TGTGCCAGCAGCCCGGGGGACAGCCACAATGAGCAGTTCTTC CASSPGDSHNEQFF
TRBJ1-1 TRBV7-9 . TGTGCCAGCAGCTTGGTTGGTGAAGCTTTCTTT CASSLVGEAFF
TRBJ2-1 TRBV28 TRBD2 TGTGCCAGCAGTTCTCAAAGACTAGCGGCCTACAATGAGCAGTTCTTC CASSSQRLAAYNEQFF
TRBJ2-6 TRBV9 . TGTGCCAGCAGCCCCCAGCTCTTTCCCGGGGCCAACGTCCTGACTTTC CASSPQLFPGANVLTF
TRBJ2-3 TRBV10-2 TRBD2 TGCGCCAGCAGTGAGGTAGGGCTAGCGGGAGCAACAGATACGCAGTATTTT CASSEVGLAGATDTQYF
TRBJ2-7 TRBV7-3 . TGTGCCAGCAGCTTAGTAGCGCGACTCTCCTACGAGCAGTACTTC CASSLVARLSYEQYF
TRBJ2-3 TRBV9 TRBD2 TGTGCCAGCAGCGTTAAAGCGGGAGGGCCAAGAGATACGCAGTATTTT CASSVKAGGPRDTQYF
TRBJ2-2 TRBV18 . TGTGCCAGCTCACCCCGGTCTTCCGGGGAGCTGTTTTTT CASSPRSSGELFF
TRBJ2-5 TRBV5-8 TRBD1 TGTGCCAGCACCCTAGGTGGGACAGTTCAAGAGACCCAGTACTTC CASTLGGTVQETQYF
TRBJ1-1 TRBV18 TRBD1 TGTGCCAGCTCTTCCTGGACAGGGGTCACTGAAGCTTTCTTT CASSSWTGVTEAFF
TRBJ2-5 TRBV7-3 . TGTGCCAGCAGCTTAAGAGGGCAAGAGACCCAGTACTTC CASSLRGQETQYF
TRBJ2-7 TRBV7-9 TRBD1 TGTGCCAGCAGCTCCCAGGGTAACAGGGGGGTCCGCGAGCAGTACTTC CASSSQGNRGVREQYF